The TCR beta chain described here comes from a study of blood T cell repertoires in COVID-19. TCRdb's copy holds only in-frame clones and misses some; the assay was immunoSEQ multiplex PCR. The table lists about 200,000 clones, roughly four fifths of them singletons. The CDR3 extends over 16 amino acids. The germline V and J ends were trimmed by 7 bases and 0 bases, with 16 bases remaining between them. Germline-derived CDR1 and CDR2 are MNHNY and SVGAGI (reference sequence). This clonotype originated in a woman aged 35 to 49 with acute or convalescent COVID-19. The chain joins TRBV6-6 to TRBJ1-3; TRBD1 might be the D (6 bases). Material for sequencing was peripheral blood. CDR3 DNA sequence: TGTGCCAGCACTAAAGGGGGGGTGTTCTCTGGAAACACCATATATTTT. Translation gives CASTKGGVFSGNTIYF.